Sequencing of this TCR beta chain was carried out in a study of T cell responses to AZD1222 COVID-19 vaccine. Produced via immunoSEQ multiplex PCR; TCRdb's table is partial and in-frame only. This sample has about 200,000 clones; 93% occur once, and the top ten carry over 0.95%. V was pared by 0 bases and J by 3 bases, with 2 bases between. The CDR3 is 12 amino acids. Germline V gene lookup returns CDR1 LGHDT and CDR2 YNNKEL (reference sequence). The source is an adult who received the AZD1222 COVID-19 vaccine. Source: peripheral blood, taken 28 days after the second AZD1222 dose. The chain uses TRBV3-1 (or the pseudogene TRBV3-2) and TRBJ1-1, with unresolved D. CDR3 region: CASSQDYTEAFF. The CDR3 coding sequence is TGTGCCAGCAGCCAAGACTACACTGAAGCTTTCTTT.